These T cell receptor beta chains were read from a single sample in a study of regulatory T cells in long-lasting Graves disease. TCRdb fed the multiplex PCR reads into MiXCR, producing one record per CDR3 protein. Counted here are fewer than 550,000 distinct CDR3 sequences, about 16% occurring once; the ten biggest clones make up around a quarter. Separately, the same data were catalogued under a study of T cells in Graves' hyperthyroidism and ophthalmopathy.

Source: peripheral blood mononuclear cells (PBMCs), taken at new diagnosis, from a patient treated with antithyroid drugs. Receptors originate from a woman between 40 and 65 years old with Graves disease. Both conserved end residues are part of each CDR3. Fields, in order: D gene, V gene, J gene, clone size, CDR3 DNA, CDR3 protein. D genes are given only for firm matches. Part of the rows lack a size; the others show once, few, many or a class for expanded clones.

D: .
V: TRBV7-3
J: TRBJ2-3
size: many
DNA: TGTGCCAGCAGCTTAGCTAACCCCCCGGATACGCAGTATTTT
CDR3: CASSLANPPDTQYF

D: .
V: TRBV29-1
J: TRBJ2-7
size: .
DNA: TGCAGCGTTACCCGGGGACCCACCTACGAGCAGTACTTC
CDR3: CSVTRGPTYEQYF

D: .
V: TRBV29-1
J: TRBJ1-2
size: many
DNA: TGCAGCGCGGGCAACTATGGCTACACCTTC
CDR3: CSAGNYGYTF

D: TRBD1
V: TRBV6-2/TRBV6-3
J: TRBJ1-1
size: .
DNA: TGTTCCAGCAGTTACAGGGGTTTTACTGAAGCTTTCTTT
CDR3: CSSSYRGFTEAFF

D: .
V: TRBV7-2
J: TRBJ1-1
size: .
DNA: TGTGCCAGCAGCCCCTCGGGGGGGCCTGAAGCTTTCTTT
CDR3: CASSPSGGPEAFF

D: .
V: TRBV6-4
J: TRBJ1-5
size: few
DNA: TGTGCCAGCAGTGACTCCCCGGGAGGGTATGGGGAGCCCCAGCATTTT
CDR3: CASSDSPGGYGEPQHF

D: .
V: TRBV12-3/TRBV12-4
J: TRBJ2-5
size: many
DNA: TGTGCCAGCAGTGGACAGATAGGAGAGACCCAGTACTTC
CDR3: CASSGQIGETQYF

D: TRBD2
V: TRBV6-1
J: TRBJ2-3
size: many
DNA: TGTGCCAGCAGTAATAGCGGGGGGGCAGATACGCAGTATTTT
CDR3: CASSNSGGADTQYF

D: .
V: TRBV29-1
J: TRBJ1-1
size: .
DNA: TGCAGCGTTGCGACAGTGGGGGACACTGAAGCTTTCTTT
CDR3: CSVATVGDTEAFF

D: .
V: TRBV7-8
J: TRBJ1-2
size: .
DNA: TGTGCCAGTAGTACCCCACCCCCCCGGGACTATGGCTACACCTTC
CDR3: CASSTPPPRDYGYTF